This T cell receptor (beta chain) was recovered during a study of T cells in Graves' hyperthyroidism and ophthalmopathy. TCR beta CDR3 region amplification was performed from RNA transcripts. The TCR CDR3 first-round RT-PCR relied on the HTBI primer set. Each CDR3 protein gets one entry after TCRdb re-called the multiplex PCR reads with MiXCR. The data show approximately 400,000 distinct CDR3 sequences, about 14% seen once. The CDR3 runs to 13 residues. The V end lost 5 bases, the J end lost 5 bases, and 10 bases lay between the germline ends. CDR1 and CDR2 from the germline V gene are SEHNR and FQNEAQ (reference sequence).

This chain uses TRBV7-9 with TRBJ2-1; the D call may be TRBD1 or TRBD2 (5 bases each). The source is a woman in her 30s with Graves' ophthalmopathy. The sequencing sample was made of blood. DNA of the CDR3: TGTGCCAGCAGCGTAGGGACCCACAATGAGCAGTTCTTC. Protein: CASSVGTHNEQFF.